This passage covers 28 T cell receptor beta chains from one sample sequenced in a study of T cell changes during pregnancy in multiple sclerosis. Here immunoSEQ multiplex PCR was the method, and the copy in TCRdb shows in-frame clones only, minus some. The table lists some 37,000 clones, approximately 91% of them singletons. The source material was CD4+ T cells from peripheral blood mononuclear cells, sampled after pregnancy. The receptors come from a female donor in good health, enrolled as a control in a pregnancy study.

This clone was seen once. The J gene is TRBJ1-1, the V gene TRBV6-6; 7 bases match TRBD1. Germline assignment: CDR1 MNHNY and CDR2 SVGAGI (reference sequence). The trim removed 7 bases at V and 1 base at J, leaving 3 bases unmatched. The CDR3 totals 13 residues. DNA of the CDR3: TGTGCCAGCAACCGGGACAGGAACACTGAAGCTTTCTTT. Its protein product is CASNRDRNTEAFF.

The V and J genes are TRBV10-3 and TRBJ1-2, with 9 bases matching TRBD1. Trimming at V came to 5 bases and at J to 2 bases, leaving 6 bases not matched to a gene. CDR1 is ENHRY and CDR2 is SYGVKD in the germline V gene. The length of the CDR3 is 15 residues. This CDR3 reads CAISLTTGGNYGYTF. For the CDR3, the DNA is TGTGCCATCAGTCTTACGACAGGGGGGAACTATGGCTACACCTTC.

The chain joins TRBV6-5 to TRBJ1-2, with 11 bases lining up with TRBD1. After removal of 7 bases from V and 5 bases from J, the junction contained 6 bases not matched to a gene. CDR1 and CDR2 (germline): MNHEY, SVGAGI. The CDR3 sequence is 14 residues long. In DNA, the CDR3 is TGTGCCAGCACCCGCGGGACAGGGGGATATGGCTACACCTTC. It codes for CASTRGTGGYGYTF.

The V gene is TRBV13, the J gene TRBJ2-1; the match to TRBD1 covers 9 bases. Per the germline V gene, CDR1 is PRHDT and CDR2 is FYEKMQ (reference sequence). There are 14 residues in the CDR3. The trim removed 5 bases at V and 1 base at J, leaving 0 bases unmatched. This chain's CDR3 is CASSDRGSYNEQFF. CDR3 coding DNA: TGTGCCAGCAGCGACAGGGGGTCCTACAATGAGCAGTTCTTC.

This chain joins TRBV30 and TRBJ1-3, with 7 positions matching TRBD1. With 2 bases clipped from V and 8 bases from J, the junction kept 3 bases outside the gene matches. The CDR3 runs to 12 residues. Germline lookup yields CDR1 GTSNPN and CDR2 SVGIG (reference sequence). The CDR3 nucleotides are TGTGCCTGGAGTACAGGGGCGGACACCATATATTTT. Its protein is CAWSTGADTIYF.

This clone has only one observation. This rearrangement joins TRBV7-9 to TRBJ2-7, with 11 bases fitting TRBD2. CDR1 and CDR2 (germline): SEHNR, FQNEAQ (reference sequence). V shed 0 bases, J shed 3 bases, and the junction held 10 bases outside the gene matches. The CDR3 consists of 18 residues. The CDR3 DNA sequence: TGTGCCAGCAGCTTAGCCCTCACTAGCGGGAGACGCATCTACGAGCAGTACTTC. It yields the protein CASSLALTSGRRIYEQYF.

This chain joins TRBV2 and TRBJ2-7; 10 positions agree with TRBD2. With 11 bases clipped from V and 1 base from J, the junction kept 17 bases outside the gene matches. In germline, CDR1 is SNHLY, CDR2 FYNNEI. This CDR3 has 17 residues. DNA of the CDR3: TGTGCCTCATGGACTAGCGGAGGCCGCGGAGGGTCCTACGAGCAGTACTTC. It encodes CASWTSGGRGGSYEQYF.

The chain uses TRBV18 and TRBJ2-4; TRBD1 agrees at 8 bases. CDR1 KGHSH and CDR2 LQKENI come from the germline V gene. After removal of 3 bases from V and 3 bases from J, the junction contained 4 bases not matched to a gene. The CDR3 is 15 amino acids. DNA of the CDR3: TGTGCCAGCTCACCCCAGGGGGCGGTCAAAAACATTCAGTACTTC. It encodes CASSPQGAVKNIQYF. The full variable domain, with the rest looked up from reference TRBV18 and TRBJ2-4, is NAGVMQNPRHLVRRRGQEARLRCSPMKGHSHVYWYRQLPEEGLKFMVYLQKENIIDESGMPKERFSAEFPKEGPSILRIQQVVRGDSAAYFCASSPQGAVKNIQYFGAGTRLSVL.

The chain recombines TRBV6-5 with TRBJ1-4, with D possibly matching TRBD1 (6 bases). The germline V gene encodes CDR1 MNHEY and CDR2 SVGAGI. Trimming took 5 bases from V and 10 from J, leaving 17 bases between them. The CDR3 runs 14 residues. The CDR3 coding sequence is TGTGCCAGCAGTGACCCAACAGGGAAGGGAAAACTGTTTTTT. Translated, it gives CASSDPTGKGKLFF.

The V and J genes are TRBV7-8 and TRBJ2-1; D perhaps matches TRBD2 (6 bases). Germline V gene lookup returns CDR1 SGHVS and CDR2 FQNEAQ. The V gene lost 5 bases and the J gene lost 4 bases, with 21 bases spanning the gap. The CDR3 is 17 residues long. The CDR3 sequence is CASSERASGVRYNEQFF. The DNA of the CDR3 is TGTGCCAGCAGCGAAAGGGCATCGGGAGTCCGGTACAATGAGCAGTTCTTC.

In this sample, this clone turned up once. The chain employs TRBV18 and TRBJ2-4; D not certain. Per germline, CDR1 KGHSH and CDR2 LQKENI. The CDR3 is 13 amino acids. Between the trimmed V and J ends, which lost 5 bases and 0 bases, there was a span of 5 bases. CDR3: CASSVVAKNIQYF. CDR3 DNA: TGTGCCAGCTCAGTAGTAGCCAAAAACATTCAGTACTTC.

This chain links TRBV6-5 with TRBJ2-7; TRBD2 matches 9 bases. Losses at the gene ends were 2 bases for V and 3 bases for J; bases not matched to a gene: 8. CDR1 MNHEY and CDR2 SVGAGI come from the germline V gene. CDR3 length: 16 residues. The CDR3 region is CASSYPLASGDYEQYF. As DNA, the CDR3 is TGTGCCAGCAGTTACCCTCTGGCTAGCGGGGACTACGAGCAGTACTTC.

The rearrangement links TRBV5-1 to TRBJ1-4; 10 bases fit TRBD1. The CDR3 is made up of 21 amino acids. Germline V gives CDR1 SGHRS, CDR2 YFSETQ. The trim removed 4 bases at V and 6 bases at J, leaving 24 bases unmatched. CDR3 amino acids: CASSPSSVWGQGSRSYEKLFF. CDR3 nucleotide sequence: TGCGCCAGCAGCCCCTCCTCGGTCTGGGGACAGGGGTCCCGAAGTTATGAAAAACTGTTTTTT.

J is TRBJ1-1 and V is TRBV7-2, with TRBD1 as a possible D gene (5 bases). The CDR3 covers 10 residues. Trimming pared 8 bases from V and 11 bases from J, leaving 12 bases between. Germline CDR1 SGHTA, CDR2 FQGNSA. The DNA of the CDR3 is TGTGCCAGCTGGGGGGGATCCGCTTTCTTT. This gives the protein CASWGGSAFF.

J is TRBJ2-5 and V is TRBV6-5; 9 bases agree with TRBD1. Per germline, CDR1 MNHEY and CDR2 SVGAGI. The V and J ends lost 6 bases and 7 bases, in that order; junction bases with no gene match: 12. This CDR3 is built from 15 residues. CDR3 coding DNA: TGTGCCAGCAGGAGAGGGACAGGGCACCTGTGGACCCAGTACTTC. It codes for CASRRGTGHLWTQYF.

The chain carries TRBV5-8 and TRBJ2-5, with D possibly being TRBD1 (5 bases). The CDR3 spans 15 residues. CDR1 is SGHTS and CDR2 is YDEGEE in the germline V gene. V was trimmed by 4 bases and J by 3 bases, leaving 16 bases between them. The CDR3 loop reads CASSAGWGGEETQYF. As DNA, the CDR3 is TGTGCCAGCAGCGCTGGATGGGGCGGCGAAGAGACCCAGTACTTC.

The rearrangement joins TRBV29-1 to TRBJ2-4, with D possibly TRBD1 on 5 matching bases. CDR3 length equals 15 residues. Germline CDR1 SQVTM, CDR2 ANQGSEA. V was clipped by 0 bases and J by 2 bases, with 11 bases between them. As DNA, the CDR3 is TGCAGCGTTGAAGATCCTCCAGGGACCAAAAACATTCAGTACTTC. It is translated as CSVEDPPGTKNIQYF. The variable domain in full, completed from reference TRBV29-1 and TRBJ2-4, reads SAVISQKPSRDICQRGTSLTIQCQVDSQVTMMFWYRQQPGQSLTLIATANQGSEATYESGFVIDKFPISRPNLTFSTLTVSNMSPEDSSIYLCSVEDPPGTKNIQYFGAGTRLSVL.

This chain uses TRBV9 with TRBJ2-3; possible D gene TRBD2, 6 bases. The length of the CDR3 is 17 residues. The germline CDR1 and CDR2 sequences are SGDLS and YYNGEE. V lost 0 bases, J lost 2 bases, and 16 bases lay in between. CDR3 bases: TGTGCCAGCAGCGTAGGGGGGACCGGGGGACCCACAGATACGCAGTATTTT. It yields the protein CASSVGGTGGPTDTQYF.

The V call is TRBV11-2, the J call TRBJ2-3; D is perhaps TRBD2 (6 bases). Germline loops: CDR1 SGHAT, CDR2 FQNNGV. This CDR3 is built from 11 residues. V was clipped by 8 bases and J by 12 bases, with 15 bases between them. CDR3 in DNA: TGTGCCAGCTCCGGGGGAACAAAACAGTATTTT. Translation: CASSGGTKQYF. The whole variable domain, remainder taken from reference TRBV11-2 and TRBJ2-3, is EAGVAQSPRYKIIEKRQSVAFWCNPISGHATLYWYQQILGQGPKLLIQFQNNGVVDDSQLPKDRFSAERLKGVDSTLKIQPAKLEDSAVYLCASSGGTKQYFGPGTRLTVL.

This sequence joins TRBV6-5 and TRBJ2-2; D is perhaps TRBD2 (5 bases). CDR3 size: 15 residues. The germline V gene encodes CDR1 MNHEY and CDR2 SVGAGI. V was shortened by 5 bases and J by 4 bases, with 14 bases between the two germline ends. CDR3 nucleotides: TGTGCCAGCAGTAAGAGACGACTACCCACCGGGGAGCTGTTTTTT. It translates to CASSKRRLPTGELFF.

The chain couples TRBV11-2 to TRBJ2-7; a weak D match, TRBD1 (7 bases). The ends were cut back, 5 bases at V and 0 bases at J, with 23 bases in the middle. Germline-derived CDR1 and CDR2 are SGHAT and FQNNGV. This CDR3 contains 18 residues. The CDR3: CASSKTLGRTGLSYEQYF. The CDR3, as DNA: TGTGCCAGCAGCAAGACCTTAGGGAGGACAGGCCTCTCCTACGAGCAGTACTTC.

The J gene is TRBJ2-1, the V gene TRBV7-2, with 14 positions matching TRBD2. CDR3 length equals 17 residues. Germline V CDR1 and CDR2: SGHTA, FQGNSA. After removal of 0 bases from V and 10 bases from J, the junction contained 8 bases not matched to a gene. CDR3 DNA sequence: TGTGCCAGCAGCTTAGCGGGACTAGCGGGAGTTAATAACGAGCAGTTCTTC. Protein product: CASSLAGLAGVNNEQFF.

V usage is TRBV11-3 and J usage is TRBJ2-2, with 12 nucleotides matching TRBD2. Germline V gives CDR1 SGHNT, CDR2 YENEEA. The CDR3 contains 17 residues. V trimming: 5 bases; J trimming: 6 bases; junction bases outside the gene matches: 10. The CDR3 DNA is TGTGCCAGCAGCCCCGGTCTAGCGGGAGGGAATCCCGGGGAGCTGTTTTTT. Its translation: CASSPGLAGGNPGELFF.

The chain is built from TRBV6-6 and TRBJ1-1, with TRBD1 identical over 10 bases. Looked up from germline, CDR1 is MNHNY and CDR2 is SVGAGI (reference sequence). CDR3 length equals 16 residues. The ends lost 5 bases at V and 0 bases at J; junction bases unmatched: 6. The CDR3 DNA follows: TGTGCCAGCAGTCCCGGGACAGGGGTCATGAACACTGAAGCTTTCTTT. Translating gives CASSPGTGVMNTEAFF.

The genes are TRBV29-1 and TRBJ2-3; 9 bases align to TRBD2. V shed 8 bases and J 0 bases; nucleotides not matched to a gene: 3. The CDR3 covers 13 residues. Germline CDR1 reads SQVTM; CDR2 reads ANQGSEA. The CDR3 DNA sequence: TGCAGCCTTGCGGGGGGGAGCACAGATACGCAGTATTTT. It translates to CSLAGGSTDTQYF.

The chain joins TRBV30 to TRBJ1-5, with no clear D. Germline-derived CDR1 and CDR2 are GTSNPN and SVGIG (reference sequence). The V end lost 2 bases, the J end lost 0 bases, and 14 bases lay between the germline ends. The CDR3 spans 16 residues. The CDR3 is CAWSYAPETSNQPQHF. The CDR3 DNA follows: TGTGCCTGGAGTTACGCCCCGGAGACTAGCAATCAGCCCCAGCATTTT.

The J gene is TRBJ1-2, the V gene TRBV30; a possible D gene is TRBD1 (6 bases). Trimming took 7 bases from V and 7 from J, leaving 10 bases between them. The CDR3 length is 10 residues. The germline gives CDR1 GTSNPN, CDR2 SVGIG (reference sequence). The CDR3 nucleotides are TGTGCCTCAGGGGCAGTTGGCTACACCTTC. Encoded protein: CASGAVGYTF.

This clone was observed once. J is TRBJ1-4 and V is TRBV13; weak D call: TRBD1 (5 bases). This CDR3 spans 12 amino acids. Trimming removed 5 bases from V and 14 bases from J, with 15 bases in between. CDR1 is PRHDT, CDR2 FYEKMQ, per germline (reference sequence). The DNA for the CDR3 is TGTGCCAGCAGCCCCCGGAGGGGTCAGCTGTTTTTT. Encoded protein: CASSPRRGQLFF.